The following is a T cell receptor (beta chain) sequence with its context. As yet, its antigen is unknown. This specimen belongs to a study of neoadjuvant nivolumab and ipilimumab in lung cancer. Study-level points and caveats: Blood richness before therapy tracked richness in tumors resected after neoadjuvant therapy. Resected tumors had greater TCR richness and clonality than uninvolved lung.

Sequencing was performed with immunoSEQ multiplex PCR; in TCRdb, only in-frame clones are kept and a portion is missing. The table lists tens of thousands of clones, approximately 86% of them singletons, with 4% to 6% in the top ten. Germline CDR1 reads SGHVS; CDR2 reads FNYEAQ. The junction had 1 base not matched to a gene; V was cut back by 4 bases and J by 1 base. This CDR3 has 14 residues. The chain is built from TRBV7-6 and TRBJ2-3, with 8 bases fitting TRBD2. The sequence was obtained from an adult with non-small cell lung cancer. The input for sequencing was tumor tissue, taken after neoadjuvant nivolumab, alone or with ipilimumab, at or shortly before surgery. In nucleotides, the CDR3 is TGTGCCAGCAGCTCCGGGGGGGGCACAGATACGCAGTATTTT. It is translated as CASSSGGGTDTQYF. The full variable domain, its missing parts supplied by reference TRBV7-6 and TRBJ2-3, is GAGVSQSPRYKVTKRGQDVALRCDPISGHVSLYWYRQALGQGPEFLTYFNYEAQQDKSGLPNDRFSAERPEGSISTLTIQRTEQRDSAMYRCASSSGGGTDTQYFGPGTRLTVL.